This entry features one TCR beta chain sequence. Its antigen is currently not known. Per-base qualities were not stored, and no clone one base away is much larger. From the cysteine through the phenylalanine, the CDR3 covers 16 amino acids. The DNA shown is the 48-base CDR3, in frame from base 1. CDR1 and CDR2 are drawn from the germline V gene: ENHRY, SYGVKD. V is pared back by 9 bases and J by 1 base, with 22 bases lying between the germline termini. The entry originates in a study of blood T cell repertoires in COVID-19 (dated by TCRdb to 2020 to 2022). General notes on the study: Samples covering the acute and convalescent phases of COVID-19 were provided by collaborators in the United States, Italy and Spain. The material from the prospective study consisted of cDNA or gDNA derived from T cells, B-cell-depleted T cells, or PBMCs. The dataset comprised deeply sampled blood TCRbeta repertoires from subjects exposed to, actively infected with, or recovered from COVID-19. The repertoires were made available in a free public database intended to serve as a resource for research on the immune response to SARS-CoV-2. The samples were drawn from two sources: the first 160 participants of the ongoing ImmuneRACE study, and 1,000 to 1,500 subjects contributed by 6 global collaborators. Sample metadata almost always included a de-identified subject ID, COVID-19 status, age in years and sex. HLA class I and class II types, where available, came from metadata supplied by the sample provider rather than from assay-based typing. Overall study results and their limits: How much clinical and demographic metadata was included differed by source and by participant, and the metadata was provided uncurated.

Participants in the prospective study were aged roughly 18 to 100 years, lived in 20 to 25 United States geographic areas, and enrolled through a virtual design. To assign participants to cohorts, the prospective study relied on clinical history that participants themselves reported in a screening survey and a study questionnaire. Recovered participants in ImmuneRACE Cohort 3 were defined as having two consecutive negative NP/OP PCR tests, clearance from a healthcare professional, or resolution of symptoms. Mobile phlebotomists in the prospective study collected whole blood, serum and a nasopharyngeal or oropharyngeal swab from every participant. Prospective study participants could optionally give additional blood draws and questionnaires over an approximately 2-month period. Before DNA extraction, blood samples from the prospective study were shipped at room temperature or frozen. The immunoSEQ Assay, a bias-controlled multiplex PCR, was used to amplify TCRbeta CDR3 regions from genomic DNA. For the original study's pipeline: The number of nucleated cells in each sample was estimated by amplification of reference gene primers within the assay. To quantify the absolute abundance of each unique TCRbeta CDR3 rearrangement, sequence reads were collapsed and filtered. For each sample, productive Simpson clonality was calculated as the square root of Simpson's diversity index over productive rearrangements. This is the immuneACCESS table as TCRdb keeps it, with only in-frame sequences that have V and J called. A part of the clones is gone; compared with another copy, unresolved V genes explain less than half, and the rest is unexplained. V and J calls and clone size are as listed in that table; D and trimming were resolved from the DNA. Counted in this sample were hundreds of thousands of clones; approximately 86% of them appeared once. Together, the top ten hold 0.8% to 1% of the sample.

The sample taken for sequencing was PBMCs or T cells enriched from blood (not recorded which). This chain is built from TRBV10-3 and TRBJ2-7; the D gene assignment is ambiguous. The clonotype comes from a woman aged 30 to 39 who had recovered from COVID-19. The CDR3 protein is CAIFENEGSRSYEQYF. Here is the DNA: TGTGCCATTTTTGAGAATGAAGGATCTAGGTCCTACGAGCAGTACTTC.